This TCR beta chain appears in the sequencing data of a study of T cells in narcolepsy. The CDR3 runs 12 residues. In regard to this clone: Relative to the germline gene, one junction end is altered; a read error may explain this.

TCRdb's table, derived via immunoSEQ multiplex PCR, lists solely in-frame clones and lacks some. The table shows about 30,000 clones, with 75% to 90% occurring only once. Sequencing used CD45RA- memory CD4+ T cells from PBMCs. This TCR was sampled from a human donor with narcolepsy. The rearrangement uses TRBV5-3 and TRBJ2-7; no firm D call. TRBV5-3 is annotated as an ORF whose role is uncertain. CDR3 amino acids: CARSPQTYLPIF. The CDR3 nucleotides are TGTGCCAGAAGCCCCCAGACTTACTTGCCTATCTTC.